The sequence of this TCR beta chain was determined in a study of blood T cell repertoires in COVID-19. Across the whole study: Specimens from acute and convalescent COVID-19 originated in the United States, Italy and Spain. T cells, B-cell-depleted T cells, or PBMCs supplied cDNA or gDNA.

Original analysis: Estimation of nucleated cell counts relied on the amplification of reference gene primers. The data were produced by immunoSEQ multiplex PCR, yet TCRdb's version contains in-frame clones alone and is incomplete. Clone size and V and J calls were adopted from that table, with D and trimming inferred from the DNA. The sample shows over 120,000 clones, about 87% of them seen only once. The TCR originated in a woman aged 45-60 years with acute or convalescent COVID-19. Source material: peripheral blood.

The DNA of the CDR3 is TGTGCCAGCAGTTTTAGCGGCATGAACACTGAAGCTTTCTTT. It encodes CASSFSGMNTEAFF. The V call is TRBV28, the J call TRBJ1-1; no definite D call. Germline values: CDR1 MDHEN, CDR2 SYDVKM. CDR3 length: 14 amino acids. Trimming removed 3 bases at V and 0 bases at J, with 8 bases between.